This TCR beta chain was captured by sequencing in a study of OX40 agonist ivuxolimab in advanced cancers. Libraries were prepared by immunoSEQ multiplex PCR; TCRdb keeps only in-frame clonotypes and omits some of them. This sample has about 78,000 clones, with around 91% found just once. A note on this clone: The antigen is unknown.

J was trimmed by 4 bases and V by 7 bases; bases with no gene match: 5. Germline assignment: CDR1 MNHEY and CDR2 SVGAGI. This CDR3 contains 13 residues. Findings of the study overall: Researchers did not determine the expanded peripheral T cells' antigen specificity.

This sample comprised CD4+ or CD8+ T cells sorted from blood, obtained in a trial of the OX40 agonist ivuxolimab. This chain uses TRBV6-5 with TRBJ2-5; TRBD1 matches 8 bases. This clonotype was sampled from an adult with an advanced solid tumor such as melanoma, head and neck, liver or kidney cancer. Here the CDR3 reads CASIRQGRETQYF. The CDR3, as DNA: TGTGCCAGCATCCGACAGGGGCGAGAGACCCAGTACTTC.